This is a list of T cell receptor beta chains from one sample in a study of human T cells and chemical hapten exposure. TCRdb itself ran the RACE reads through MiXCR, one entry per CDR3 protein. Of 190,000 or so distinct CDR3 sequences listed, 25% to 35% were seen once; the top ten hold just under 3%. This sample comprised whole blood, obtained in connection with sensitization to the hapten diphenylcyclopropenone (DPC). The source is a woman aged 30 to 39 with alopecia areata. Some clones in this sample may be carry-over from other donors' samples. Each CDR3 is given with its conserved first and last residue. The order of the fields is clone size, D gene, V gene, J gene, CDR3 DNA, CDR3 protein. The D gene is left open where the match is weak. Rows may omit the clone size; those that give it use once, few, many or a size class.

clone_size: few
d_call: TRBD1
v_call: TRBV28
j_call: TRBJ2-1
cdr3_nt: TGTGCCAGCAGAAGACAGGGCTCCTACAATGAGCAGTTCTTC
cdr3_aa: CASRRQGSYNEQFF

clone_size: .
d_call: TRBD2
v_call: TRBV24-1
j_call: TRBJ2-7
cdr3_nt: TGTGCCACCAGGGCCGGGGGCGGGAGGGAGCAGTACTTC
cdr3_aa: CATRAGGGREQYF

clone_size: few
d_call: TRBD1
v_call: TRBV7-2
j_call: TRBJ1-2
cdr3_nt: TGTGCCAGCAGCTTAGAGGGACAGGCCTTCTATGGCTACACCTTC
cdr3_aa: CASSLEGQAFYGYTF

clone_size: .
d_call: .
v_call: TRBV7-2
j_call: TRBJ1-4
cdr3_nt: TGTGCCAGCAGCGTTAGGATGGCCCCCGAAAAACTGTTTTTT
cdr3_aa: CASSVRMAPEKLFF

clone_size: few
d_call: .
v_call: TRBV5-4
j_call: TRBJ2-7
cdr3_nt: TGTGCCAGCAGCTCCCTCCTGGGGTACGAGCAGTACTTC
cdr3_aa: CASSSLLGYEQYF

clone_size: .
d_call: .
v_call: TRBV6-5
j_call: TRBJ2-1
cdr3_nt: TGTGCCAGCAGTTTCTACCGAGGGACTGCAAGTAATGAGCAGTTCTTC
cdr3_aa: CASSFYRGTASNEQFF

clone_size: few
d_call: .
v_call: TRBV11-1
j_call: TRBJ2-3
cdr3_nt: TGTGCCAGCAGCTTTACCGGGCCCCCAGATACGCAGTATTTT
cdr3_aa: CASSFTGPPDTQYF

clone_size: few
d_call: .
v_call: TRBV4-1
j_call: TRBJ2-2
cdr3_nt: TGCGCCAGCAGCCAAGAAGGCGGCACCGGGGAGCTGTTTTTT
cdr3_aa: CASSQEGGTGELFF

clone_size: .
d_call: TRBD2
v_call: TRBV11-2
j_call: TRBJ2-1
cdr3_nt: TGTGCCAGCAGCTCGCTAGCGGGGGCTGGTAATGAGCAGTTCTTC
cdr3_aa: CASSSLAGAGNEQFF

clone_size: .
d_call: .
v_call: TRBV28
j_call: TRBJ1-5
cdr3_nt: TGTGCCAGCAGCCCGACATCAAAGGGGTCCGGTCAGCCCCAGCATTTT
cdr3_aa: CASSPTSKGSGQPQHF

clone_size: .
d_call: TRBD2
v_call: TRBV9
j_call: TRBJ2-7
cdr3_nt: TGTGCCAGCAGCCCCGGGACTAGCGGGAGCTCCTACGAGCAGTACTTC
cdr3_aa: CASSPGTSGSSYEQYF

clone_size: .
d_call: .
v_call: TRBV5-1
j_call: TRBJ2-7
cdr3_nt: TGCGCCAGCAGCCGGACAGCGTCCTCCTACGAGCAGTACTTC
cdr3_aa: CASSRTASSYEQYF

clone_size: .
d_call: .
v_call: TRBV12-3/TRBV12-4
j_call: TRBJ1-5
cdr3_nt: TGTGCCAGCAGTTTAGGCGTTAGGGGCGAACAGCCCCAGCATTTT
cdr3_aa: CASSLGVRGEQPQHF

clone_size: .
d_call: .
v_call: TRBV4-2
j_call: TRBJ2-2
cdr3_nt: TGTGCCAGCAGCCAAGAGGGGATCACCGGGGAGCTGTTTTTT
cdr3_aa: CASSQEGITGELFF

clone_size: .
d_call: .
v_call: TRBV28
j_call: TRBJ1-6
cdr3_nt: TGTGCCAGCAGTTTACCACAGACCTCTAATTCACCCCTCCACTTT
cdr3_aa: CASSLPQTSNSPLHF

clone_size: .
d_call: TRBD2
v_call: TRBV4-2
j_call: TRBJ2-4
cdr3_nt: TGTGCCAGCAGCCCCACTTCGGGGGGGGCGGCCAAAAACATTCAGTACTTC
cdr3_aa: CASSPTSGGAAKNIQYF

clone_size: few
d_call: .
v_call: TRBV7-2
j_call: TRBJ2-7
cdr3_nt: TGTGCCAGCAGGGAAAGGACTAACTACGAGCAGTACTTC
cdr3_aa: CASRERTNYEQYF

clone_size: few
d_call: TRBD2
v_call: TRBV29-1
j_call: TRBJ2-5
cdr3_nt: TGCAGCGTTGATTGGCCTAGCGGGAGGTACCAAGAGACCCAGTACTTC
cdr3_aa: CSVDWPSGRYQETQYF

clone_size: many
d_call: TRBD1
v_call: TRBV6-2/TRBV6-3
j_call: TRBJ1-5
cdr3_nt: TGTGCCAGCAGTGACAGGGTTGGTCAGCCCCAGCATTTT
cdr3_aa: CASSDRVGQPQHF

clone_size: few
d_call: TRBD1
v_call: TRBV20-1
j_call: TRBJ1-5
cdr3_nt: TGCAGTGCAGGTTCGGGACAGGGGGGTCAGCCCCAGCATTTT
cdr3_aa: CSAGSGQGGQPQHF

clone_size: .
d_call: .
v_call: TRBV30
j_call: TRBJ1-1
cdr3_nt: TGTGCCTGGAGTGTACCTCCCATGAACACTGAAGCTTTCTTT
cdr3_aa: CAWSVPPMNTEAFF

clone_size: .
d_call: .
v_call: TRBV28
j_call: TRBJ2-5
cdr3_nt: TGTGCCAGCAGCCGTCGTTGGGACCAAGAGACCCAGTACTTC
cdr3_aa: CASSRRWDQETQYF

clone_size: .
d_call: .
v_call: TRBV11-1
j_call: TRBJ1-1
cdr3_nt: TGTGCCAGCAGCTTCCGGGGGGCTGCGGTAGCTTTCTTT
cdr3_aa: CASSFRGAAVAFF

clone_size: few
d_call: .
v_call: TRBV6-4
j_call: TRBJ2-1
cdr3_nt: TGTGCCAGCAGTGTCCCGAGGAGGGGAAACCAGAAGTTCTTC
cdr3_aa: CASSVPRRGNQKFF

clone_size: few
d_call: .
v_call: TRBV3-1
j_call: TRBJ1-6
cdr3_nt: TGTGCCAGCAGCCAAACAAACAGGGTCTCCGGTTCACCCCTCCACTTT
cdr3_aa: CASSQTNRVSGSPLHF

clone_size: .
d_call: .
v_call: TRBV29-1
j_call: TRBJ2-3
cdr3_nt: TGCAGCGTTGAAGATCTTCAATTTAGCACAGATACGCAGTATTTT
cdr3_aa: CSVEDLQFSTDTQYF

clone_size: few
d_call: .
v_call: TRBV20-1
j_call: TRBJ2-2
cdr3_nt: TGCAGTGTCCCCGTGGGGGTCCCCGGGGAGCTTTTTTTT
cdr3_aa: CSVPVGVPGELFF

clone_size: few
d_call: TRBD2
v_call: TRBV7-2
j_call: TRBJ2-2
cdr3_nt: TGTGCCAGCAAGAGGGCGGGACTACCGGGCACCGGGGAGCTGTTTTTT
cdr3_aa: CASKRAGLPGTGELFF

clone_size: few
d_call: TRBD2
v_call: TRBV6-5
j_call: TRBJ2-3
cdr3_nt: TGTGCCAGCAGTCGGACTAGCAGGTTTGATACGCAGTATTTT
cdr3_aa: CASSRTSRFDTQYF

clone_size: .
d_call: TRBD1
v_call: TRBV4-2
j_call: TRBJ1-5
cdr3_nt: TGTGCCAGCAGCCAAGTAGGGGGCGGCAATCAGCCCCAGCATTTT
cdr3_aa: CASSQVGGGNQPQHF

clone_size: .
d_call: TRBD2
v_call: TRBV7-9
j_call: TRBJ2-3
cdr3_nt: TGTGCCAGCAGCTTAGAGCGGGAGGGGCTCGACACAGATACGCAGTATTTT
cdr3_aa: CASSLEREGLDTDTQYF

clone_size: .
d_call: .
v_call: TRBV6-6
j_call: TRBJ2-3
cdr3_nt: TGTGCCAGCATGCAGACTCCGGGCCCTACTGGGGCAGATACGCAGTATTTT
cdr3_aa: CASMQTPGPTGADTQYF

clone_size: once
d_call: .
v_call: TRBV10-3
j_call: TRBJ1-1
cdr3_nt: TGTGCCATCAGCGTGAAGGGAAACACTGAAGCTTTCTTT
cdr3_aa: CAISVKGNTEAFF

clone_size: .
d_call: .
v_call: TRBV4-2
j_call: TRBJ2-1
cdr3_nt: TGTGCCAGCAGCCAAGATCAACAGGTTGGGGAGCAGTTCTTC
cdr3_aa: CASSQDQQVGEQFF

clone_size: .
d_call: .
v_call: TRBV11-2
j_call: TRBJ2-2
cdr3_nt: TGTGCCAGCAGCTTAACTAGTGACGGGGAGCTGTTTTTT
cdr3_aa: CASSLTSDGELFF

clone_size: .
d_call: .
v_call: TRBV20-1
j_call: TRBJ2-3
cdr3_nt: TGCAGTGCTAGAGATTTAGAAGTCGATGAGTTCCGAGATACGCAGTATTTT
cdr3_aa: CSARDLEVDEFRDTQYF

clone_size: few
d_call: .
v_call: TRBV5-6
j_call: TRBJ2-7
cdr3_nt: TGTGCCAGCAGCGTGGAGGGCCAGCAGTACTTC
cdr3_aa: CASSVEGQQYF

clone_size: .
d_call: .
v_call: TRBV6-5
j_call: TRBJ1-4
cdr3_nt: TGTGCCAGCAGTTACCGGGAAAAACTGTTTTTT
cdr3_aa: CASSYREKLFF

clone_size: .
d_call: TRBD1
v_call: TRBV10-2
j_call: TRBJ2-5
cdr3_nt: TGCGCCAGCAGTGACCCCTGGACAGGGGGCGCGGAGACCCAGTACTTC
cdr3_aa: CASSDPWTGGAETQYF

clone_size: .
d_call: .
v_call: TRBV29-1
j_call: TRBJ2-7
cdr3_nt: TGCAGCGTTGGAACTAGAACCTCCGAGCAGTACTTC
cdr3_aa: CSVGTRTSEQYF

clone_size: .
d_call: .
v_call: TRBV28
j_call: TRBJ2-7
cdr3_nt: TGTGCCAGCAGTACCCCTTGGCGGCCCTCCTACGAGCAGTACTTC
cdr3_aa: CASSTPWRPSYEQYF

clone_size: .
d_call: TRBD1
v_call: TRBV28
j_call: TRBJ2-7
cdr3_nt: TGTGCCAGCAGTTCCATGGGGACAGGGGAATACGAGCAGTACTTC
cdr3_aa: CASSSMGTGEYEQYF

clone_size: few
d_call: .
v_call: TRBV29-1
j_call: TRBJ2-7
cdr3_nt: TGCAGCGTTGAAGATCTGCCCGGAGAGCAGTACTTC
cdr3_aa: CSVEDLPGEQYF

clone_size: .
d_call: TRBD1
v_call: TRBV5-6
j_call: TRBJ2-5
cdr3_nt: TGTGCCAGCAGCTTGTTAGTAGGACAGGGGGGGTACGAGACCCAGTACTTC
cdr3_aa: CASSLLVGQGGYETQYF

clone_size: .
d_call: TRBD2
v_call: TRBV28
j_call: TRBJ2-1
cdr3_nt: TGTGCCAGCAGCCTACTAGCGGGAAGAGGCAATGAGCAGTTCTTC
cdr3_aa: CASSLLAGRGNEQFF

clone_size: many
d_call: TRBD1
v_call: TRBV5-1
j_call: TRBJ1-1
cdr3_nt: TGCGCCAGCAGCTTTGGCGGACAGGGGGCGGATGAAGCTTTCTTT
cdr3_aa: CASSFGGQGADEAFF

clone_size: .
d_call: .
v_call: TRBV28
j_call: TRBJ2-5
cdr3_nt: TGTGCCAGCAGTTTACAGGCGGGACGGACCCAGTACTTC
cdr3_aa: CASSLQAGRTQYF

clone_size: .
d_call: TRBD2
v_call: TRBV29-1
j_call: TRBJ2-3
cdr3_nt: TGCAGCGTTAGTGGGGCTAGCGGCAGCACAGATACGCAGTATTTT
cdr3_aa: CSVSGASGSTDTQYF

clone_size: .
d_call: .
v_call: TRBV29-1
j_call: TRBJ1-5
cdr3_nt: TGCAGCGTGGCCCAGGATTCCAGTAGCAATCAGCCCCAGCATTTT
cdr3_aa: CSVAQDSSSNQPQHF

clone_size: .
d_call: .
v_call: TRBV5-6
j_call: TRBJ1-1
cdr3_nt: TGTGCCAGCAGCTTGGTTCTTGGGGGGGCGCACGCTGAAGCTTTCTTT
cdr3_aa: CASSLVLGGAHAEAFF

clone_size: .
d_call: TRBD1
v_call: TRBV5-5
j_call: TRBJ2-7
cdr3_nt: TGTGCCAGCAGCAGACCTCCGGGGACAGGGAATGTATACGAGCAGTACTTC
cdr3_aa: CASSRPPGTGNVYEQYF

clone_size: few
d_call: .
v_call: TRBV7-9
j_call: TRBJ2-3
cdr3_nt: TGTGCCAGCAGCCCCCAACTAGGGGGGTGGACAGATACGCAGTATTTT
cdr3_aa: CASSPQLGGWTDTQYF

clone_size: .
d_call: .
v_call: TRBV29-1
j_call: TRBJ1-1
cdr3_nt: TGCAGAGTCCGACACCAGACAACTGAAGCTTTCTTT
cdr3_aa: CRVRHQTTEAFF

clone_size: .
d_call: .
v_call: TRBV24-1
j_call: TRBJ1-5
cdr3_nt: TGTGCCACCAGTGATCGACAGAGCAATCAGCCCCAGCATTTT
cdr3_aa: CATSDRQSNQPQHF

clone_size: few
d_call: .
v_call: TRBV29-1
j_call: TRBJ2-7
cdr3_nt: TGCAGCGGCCGGGACGGGCGCTACGAGCAGTACTTC
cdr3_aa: CSGRDGRYEQYF

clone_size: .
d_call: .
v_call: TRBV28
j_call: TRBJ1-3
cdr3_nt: TGTGCCAGCAGTTTGGAGGCGGGGCAGTTCTCTGGAAACACCATATATTTT
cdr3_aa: CASSLEAGQFSGNTIYF

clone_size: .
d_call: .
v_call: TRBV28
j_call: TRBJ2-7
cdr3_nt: TGTGCCAGCAGTTTGTGCAACCCCTACGAGCAGTACTTC
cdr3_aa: CASSLCNPYEQYF

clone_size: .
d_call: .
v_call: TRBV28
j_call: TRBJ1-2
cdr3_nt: TGTGCCAGCAGCACCCCCCAATGGGGTAAGGGGGAGTATGGCTACACCTTC
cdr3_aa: CASSTPQWGKGEYGYTF